This T cell receptor (beta chain) originates from a study of blood T cell repertoires in COVID-19. Study details: Spain, Italy and the United States supplied samples that represented acute and convalescent COVID-19. The analysed material was cDNA or gDNA that came from T cells, B-cell-depleted T cells, or PBMCs.

Seattle cases were enrolled at active infection and followed longitudinally. This clone has only a few counts. The CDR3 totals 16 residues. From germline, CDR1 is SGHRS and CDR2 YFSETQ. V lost 1 base, J lost 4 bases, and 8 bases stayed unmatched. In the study's own analysis: It was from reference gene primer amplification that nucleated cell counts were estimated. Data came from immunoSEQ multiplex PCR; TCRdb stores just in-frame clones and leaves some out. D and trimming come from the DNA, and the V and J calls and clone size come from that table. The sample lists about 120,000 clones, 90% occurring once.

The sequenced sample consisted of peripheral blood. The rearrangement joins TRBV5-1 to TRBJ1-3; 7 bases are shared with TRBD1. The sequence was collected from an older woman with COVID-19, enrolled during active disease. The CDR3 coding sequence is TGCGCCAGCAGCTTGTCCCCGACAGGGAGCGGAAACACCATATATTTT. The encoded protein is CASSLSPTGSGNTIYF.